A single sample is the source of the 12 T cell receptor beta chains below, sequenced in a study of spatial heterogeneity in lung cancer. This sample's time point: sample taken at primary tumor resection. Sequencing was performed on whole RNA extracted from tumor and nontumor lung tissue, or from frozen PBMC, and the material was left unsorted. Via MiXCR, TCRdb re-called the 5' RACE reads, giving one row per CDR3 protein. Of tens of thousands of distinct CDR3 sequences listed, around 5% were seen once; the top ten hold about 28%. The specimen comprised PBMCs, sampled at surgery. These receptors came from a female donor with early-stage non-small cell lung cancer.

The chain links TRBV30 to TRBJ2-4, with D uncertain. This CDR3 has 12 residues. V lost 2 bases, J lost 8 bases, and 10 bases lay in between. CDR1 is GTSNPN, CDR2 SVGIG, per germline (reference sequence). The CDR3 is CAWSSIFDIQYF. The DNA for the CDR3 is TGTGCCTGGAGTTCCATATTTGACATTCAGTACTTC.

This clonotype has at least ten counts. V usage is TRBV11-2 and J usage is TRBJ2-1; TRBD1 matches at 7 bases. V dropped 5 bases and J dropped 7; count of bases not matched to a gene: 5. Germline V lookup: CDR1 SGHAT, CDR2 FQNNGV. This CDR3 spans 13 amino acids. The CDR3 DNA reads TGTGCCAGCAGCGTCGGACAGGTAAATGAGCAGTTCTTC. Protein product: CASSVGQVNEQFF.

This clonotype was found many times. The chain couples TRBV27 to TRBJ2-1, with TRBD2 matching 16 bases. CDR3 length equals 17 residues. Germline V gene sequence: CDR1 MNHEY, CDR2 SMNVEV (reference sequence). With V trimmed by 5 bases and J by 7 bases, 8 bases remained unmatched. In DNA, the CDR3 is TGTGCCAGCAGTCCGGGACTAGCGGGAGGGCCGAGAAATGAGCAGTTCTTC. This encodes CASSPGLAGGPRNEQFF.

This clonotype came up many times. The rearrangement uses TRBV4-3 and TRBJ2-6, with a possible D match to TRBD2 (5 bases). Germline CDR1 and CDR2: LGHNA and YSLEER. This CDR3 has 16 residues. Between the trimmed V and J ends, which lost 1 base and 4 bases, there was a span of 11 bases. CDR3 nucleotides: TGCGCCAGCAGCCAAGGGCGAGGGAGCGGGGCCAACGTCCTGACTTTC. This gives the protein CASSQGRGSGANVLTF.

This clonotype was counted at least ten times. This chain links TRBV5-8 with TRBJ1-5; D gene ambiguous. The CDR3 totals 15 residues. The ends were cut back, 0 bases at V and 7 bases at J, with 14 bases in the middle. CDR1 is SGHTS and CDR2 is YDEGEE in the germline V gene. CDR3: CASSLEYRSGQPQHF. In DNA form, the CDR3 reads TGTGCCAGCAGCTTGGAGTACAGATCGGGGCAGCCCCAGCATTTT.

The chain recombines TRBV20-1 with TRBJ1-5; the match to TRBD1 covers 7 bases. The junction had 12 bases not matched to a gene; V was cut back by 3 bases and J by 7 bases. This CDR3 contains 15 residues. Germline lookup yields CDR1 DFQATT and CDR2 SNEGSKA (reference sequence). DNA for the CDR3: TGCAGTGCTAGCCCGCCTCCGGACAGGCCCCAGCCCCAGCATTTT. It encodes CSASPPPDRPQPQHF.

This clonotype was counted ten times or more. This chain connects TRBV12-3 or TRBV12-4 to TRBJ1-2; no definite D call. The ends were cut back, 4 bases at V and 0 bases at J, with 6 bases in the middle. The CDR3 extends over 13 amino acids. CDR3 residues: CASSSRPNYGYTF. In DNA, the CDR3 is TGTGCCAGCAGTTCCAGACCTAACTATGGCTACACCTTC.

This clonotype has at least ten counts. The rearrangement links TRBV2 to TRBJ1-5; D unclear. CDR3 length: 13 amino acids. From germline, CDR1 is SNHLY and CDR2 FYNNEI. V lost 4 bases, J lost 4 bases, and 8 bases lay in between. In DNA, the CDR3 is TGTGCCAGCAGTGTTGTCATGAATCAGCCCCAGCATTTT. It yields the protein CASSVVMNQPQHF.

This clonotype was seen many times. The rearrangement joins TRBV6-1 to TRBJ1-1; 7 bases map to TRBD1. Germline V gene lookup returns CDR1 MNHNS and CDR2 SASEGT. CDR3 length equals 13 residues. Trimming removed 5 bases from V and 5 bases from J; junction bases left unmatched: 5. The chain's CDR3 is CASSITGETEAFF. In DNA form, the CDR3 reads TGTGCCAGCAGTATTACAGGGGAAACTGAAGCTTTCTTT.

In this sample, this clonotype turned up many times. CDR3 residues: CAWSEFTAIEAFF. CDR3 DNA: TGTGCCTGGAGTGAGTTTACAGCCATTGAAGCTTTCTTT. The chain carries TRBV30 and TRBJ1-1; D gene ambiguous. This CDR3 region has 13 residues. V was pared by 1 base and J by 7 bases, with 13 bases between. Germline CDR1 GTSNPN, CDR2 SVGIG (reference sequence).

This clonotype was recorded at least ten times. CDR3 region: CASPGGQPNEKLFF. The CDR3 nucleotides are TGCGCCAGCCCCGGAGGACAGCCTAATGAAAAACTGTTTTTT. The V gene is TRBV23-1, the J gene TRBJ1-4, with D tentatively TRBD1 (6 bases). TRBV23-1 counts as an open reading frame of uncertain function. There are 14 residues in the CDR3. With 8 bases removed from V and 3 bases from J, the gap between germline ends came to 13 bases.

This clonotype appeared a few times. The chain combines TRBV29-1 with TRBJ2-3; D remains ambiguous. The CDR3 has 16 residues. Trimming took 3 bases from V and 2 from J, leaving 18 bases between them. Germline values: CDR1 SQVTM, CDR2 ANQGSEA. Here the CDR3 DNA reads TGCAGCGTTGAGAGGAACGGACGAGCCTCCACAGATACGCAGTATTTT. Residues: CSVERNGRASTDTQYF.